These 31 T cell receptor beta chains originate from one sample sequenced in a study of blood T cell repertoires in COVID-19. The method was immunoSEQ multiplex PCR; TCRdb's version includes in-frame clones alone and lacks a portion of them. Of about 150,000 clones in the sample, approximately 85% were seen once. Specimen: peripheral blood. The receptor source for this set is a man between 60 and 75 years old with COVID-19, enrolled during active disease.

DNA of the CDR3: TGTGCCAGTAGTATGGACGGGACTAGTAGGTACGAGCAGTACTTC. Its translation: CASSMDGTSRYEQYF. V is TRBV19 and J is TRBJ2-7, with 8 nucleotides matching TRBD2. Trimming at V came to 3 bases and at J to 4 bases, leaving 8 bases not matched to a gene. CDR3 length: 15 residues. From germline, CDR1 is LNHDA and CDR2 SQIVND (reference sequence).

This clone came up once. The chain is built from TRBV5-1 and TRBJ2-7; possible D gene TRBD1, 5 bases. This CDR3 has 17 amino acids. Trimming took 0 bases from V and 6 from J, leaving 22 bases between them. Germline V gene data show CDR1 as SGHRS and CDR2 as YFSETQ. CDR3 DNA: TGCGCCAGCAGCTTGGGGGCAGGGCCGCCGCCTTGGGCCGAGCAGTACTTC. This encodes CASSLGAGPPPWAEQYF.

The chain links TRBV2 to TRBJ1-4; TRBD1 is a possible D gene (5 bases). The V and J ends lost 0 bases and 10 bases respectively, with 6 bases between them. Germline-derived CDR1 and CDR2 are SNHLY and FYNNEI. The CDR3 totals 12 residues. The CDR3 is CASSEAQGKLFF. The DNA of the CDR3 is TGTGCCAGCAGTGAAGCCCAGGGAAAACTGTTTTTT.

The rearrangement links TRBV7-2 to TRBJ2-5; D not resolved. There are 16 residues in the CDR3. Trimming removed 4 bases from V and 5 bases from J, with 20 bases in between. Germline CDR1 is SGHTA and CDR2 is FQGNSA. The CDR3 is CASSSSGRSRTETQYF. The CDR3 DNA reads TGTGCCAGCAGCTCGAGTGGGCGCAGTCGCACCGAGACCCAGTACTTC.

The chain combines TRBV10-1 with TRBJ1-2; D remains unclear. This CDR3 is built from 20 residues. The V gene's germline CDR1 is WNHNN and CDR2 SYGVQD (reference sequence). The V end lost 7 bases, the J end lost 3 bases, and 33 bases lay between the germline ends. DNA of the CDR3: TGCGCCAGCATGTCTAGCCCTCATTACCACTCATGGATCCCCTACTATGGCTACACCTTC. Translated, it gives CASMSSPHYHSWIPYYGYTF.

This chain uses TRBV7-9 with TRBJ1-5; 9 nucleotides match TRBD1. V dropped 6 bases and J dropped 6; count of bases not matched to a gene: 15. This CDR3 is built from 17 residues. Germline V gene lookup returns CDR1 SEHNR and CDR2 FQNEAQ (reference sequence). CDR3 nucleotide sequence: TGTGCCAGCAGAGACGGTGACGGGACAGGGCCTTTTCAGCCCCAGCATTTT. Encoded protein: CASRDGDGTGPFQPQHF. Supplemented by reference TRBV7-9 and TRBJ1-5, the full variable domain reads DTGVSQNPRHKITKRGQNVTFRCDPISEHNRLYWYRQTLGQGPEFLTYFQNEAQLEKSRLLSDRFSAERPKGSFSTLEIQRTEQGDSAMYLCASRDGDGTGPFQPQHFGDGTRLSIL.

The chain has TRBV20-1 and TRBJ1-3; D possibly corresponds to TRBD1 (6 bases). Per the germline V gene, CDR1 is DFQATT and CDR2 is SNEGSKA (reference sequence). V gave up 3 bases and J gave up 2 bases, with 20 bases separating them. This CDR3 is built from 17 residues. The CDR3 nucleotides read TGCAGTGCTAGTGCGAGATACTGGCAGGGGCCTGGAAACACCATATATTTT. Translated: CSASARYWQGPGNTIYF.

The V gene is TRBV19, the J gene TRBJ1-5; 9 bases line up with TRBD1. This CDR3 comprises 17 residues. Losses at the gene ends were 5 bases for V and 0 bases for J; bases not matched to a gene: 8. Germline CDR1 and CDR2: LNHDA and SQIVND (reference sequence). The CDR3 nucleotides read TGTGCCAGTAGTGTATCCGGGACAGGGAATAGCAATCAGCCCCAGCATTTT. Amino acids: CASSVSGTGNSNQPQHF.

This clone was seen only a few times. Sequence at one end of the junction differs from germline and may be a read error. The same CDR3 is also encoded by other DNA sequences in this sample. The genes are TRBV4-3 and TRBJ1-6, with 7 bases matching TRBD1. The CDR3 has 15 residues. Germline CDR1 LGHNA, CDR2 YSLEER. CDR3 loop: CASSHGTVYNSPLHF. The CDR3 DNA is TGCGCCAGCAGCCACGGGACAGTCTATAATTCGCCCCTCCACTTT.

The CDR3 DNA follows: TGTGCCAGCAGCTTAACGAGCGGGGGTTCCTACAATGAGCAGTTCTTC. This translates into CASSLTSGGSYNEQFF. The chain employs TRBV7-2 and TRBJ2-1, with 8 bases fitting TRBD2. The CDR3 is 16 residues long. V dropped 2 bases and J dropped 1; count of bases not matched to a gene: 4. CDR1 and CDR2 from the germline V gene are SGHTA and FQGNSA.

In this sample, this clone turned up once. DNA of the CDR3: TGTGCCACCAGTCGGAGGACAGGGGAAGGAGAAAAACTGTTTTTT. Its protein is CATSRRTGEGEKLFF. J is TRBJ1-4 and V is TRBV15, with 9 bases matching TRBD1. V shed 6 bases and J 8 bases; nucleotides not matched to a gene: 10. Germline V lookup: CDR1 LNHNV, CDR2 YYDKDF (reference sequence). This CDR3 region has 15 residues.

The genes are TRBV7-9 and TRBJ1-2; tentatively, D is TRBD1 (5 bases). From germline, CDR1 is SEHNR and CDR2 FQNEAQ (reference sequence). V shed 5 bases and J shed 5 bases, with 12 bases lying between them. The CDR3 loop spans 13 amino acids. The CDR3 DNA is TGTGCCAGCAGCCGCGACAGCCGATATGGCTACACCTTC. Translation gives CASSRDSRYGYTF.

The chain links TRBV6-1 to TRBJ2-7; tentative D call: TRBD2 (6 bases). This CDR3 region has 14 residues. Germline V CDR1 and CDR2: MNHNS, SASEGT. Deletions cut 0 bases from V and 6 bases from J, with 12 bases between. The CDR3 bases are TGTGCCAGCAGTGAAGCCCATCGGGAGAGCGAGCAGTACTTC. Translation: CASSEAHRESEQYF.

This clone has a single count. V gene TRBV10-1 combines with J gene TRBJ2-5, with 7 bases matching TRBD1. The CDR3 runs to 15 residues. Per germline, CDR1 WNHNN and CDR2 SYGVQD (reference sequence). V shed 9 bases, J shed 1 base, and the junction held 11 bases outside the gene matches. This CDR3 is CARIRTGGSQETQYF. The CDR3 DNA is TGCGCCAGGATCCGGACAGGTGGGTCCCAAGAGACCCAGTACTTC.

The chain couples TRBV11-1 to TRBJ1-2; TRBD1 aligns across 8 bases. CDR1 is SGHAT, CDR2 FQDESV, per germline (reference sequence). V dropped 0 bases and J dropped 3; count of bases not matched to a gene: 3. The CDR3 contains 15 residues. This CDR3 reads CASSLAATGDYGYTF. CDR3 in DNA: TGTGCCAGCAGCTTAGCCGCGACAGGGGACTATGGCTACACCTTC. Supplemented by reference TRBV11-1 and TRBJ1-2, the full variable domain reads EAEVAQSPRYKITEKSQAVAFWCDPISGHATLYWYRQILGQGPELLVQFQDESVVDDSQLPKDRFSAERLKGVDSTLKIQPAELGDSAMYLCASSLAATGDYGYTFGSGTRLTVV.

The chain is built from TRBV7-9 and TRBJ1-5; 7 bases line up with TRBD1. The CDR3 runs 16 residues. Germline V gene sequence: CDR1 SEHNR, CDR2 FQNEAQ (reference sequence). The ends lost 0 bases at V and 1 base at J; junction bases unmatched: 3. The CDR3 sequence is CASSLAPGQSNQPQHF. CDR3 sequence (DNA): TGTGCCAGCAGCTTAGCCCCGGGACAGAGCAATCAGCCCCAGCATTTT.

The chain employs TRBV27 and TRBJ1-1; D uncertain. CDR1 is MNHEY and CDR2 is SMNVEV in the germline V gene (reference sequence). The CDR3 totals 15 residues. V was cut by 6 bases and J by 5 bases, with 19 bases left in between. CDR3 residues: CASSPKWEGWTEAFF. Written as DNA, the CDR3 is TGTGCCAGCAGCCCCAAGTGGGAGGGTTGGACTGAAGCTTTCTTT.

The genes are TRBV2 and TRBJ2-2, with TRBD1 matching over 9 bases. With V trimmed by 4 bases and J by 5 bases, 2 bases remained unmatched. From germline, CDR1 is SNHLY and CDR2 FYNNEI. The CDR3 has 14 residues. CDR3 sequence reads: CASSGDRATGELFF. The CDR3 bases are TGTGCCAGCAGTGGGGACAGGGCTACCGGGGAGCTGTTTTTT.

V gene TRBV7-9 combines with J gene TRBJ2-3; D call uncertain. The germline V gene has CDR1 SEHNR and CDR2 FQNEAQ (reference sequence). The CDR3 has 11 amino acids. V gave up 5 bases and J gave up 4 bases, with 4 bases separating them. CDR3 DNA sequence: TGTGCCAGCAGCCTCGCAGATACGCAGTATTTT. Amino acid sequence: CASSLADTQYF.

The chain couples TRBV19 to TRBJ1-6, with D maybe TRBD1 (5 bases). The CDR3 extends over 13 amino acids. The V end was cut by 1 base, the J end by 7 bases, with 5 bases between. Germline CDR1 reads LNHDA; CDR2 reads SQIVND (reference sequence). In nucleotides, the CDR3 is TGTGCCAGTAGTATAGCAGGGAATTCACCCCTCCACTTT. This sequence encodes CASSIAGNSPLHF.

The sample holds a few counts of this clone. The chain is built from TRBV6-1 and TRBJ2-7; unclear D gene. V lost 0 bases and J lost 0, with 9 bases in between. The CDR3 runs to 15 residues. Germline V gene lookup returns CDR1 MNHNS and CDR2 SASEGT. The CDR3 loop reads CASSEASRSSYEQYF. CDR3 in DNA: TGTGCCAGCAGTGAAGCGTCAAGGAGCTCCTACGAGCAGTACTTC.

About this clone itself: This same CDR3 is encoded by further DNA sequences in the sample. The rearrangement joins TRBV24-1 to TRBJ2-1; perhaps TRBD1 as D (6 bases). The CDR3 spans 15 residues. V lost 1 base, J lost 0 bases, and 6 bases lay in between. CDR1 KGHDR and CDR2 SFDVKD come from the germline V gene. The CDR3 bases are TGTGCCACCAGTGATTTAGGGGGCTCCTACAATGAGCAGTTCTTC. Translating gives CATSDLGGSYNEQFF.

CDR3 protein: CASSRDSFPNTEAFF. Written as DNA, the CDR3 is TGTGCCAGCAGTAGGGACAGTTTTCCGAACACTGAAGCTTTCTTT. The chain has TRBV28 and TRBJ1-1; 7 bases are a match to TRBD1. V was pared by 5 bases and J by 1 base, with 7 bases of the junction left unmatched. The CDR3 runs to 15 residues. Germline assignment: CDR1 MDHEN and CDR2 SYDVKM.

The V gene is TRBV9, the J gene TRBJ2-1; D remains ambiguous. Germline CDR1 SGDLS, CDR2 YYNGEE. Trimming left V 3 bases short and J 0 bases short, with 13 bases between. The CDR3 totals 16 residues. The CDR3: CASSAEDASSYNEQFF. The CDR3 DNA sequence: TGTGCCAGCAGCGCAGAAGACGCTAGCTCCTACAATGAGCAGTTCTTC.

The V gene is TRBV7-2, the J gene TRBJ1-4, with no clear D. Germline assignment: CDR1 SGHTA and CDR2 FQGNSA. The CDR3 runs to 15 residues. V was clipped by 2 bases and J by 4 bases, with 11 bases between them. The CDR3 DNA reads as TGTGCCAGCAGCTTAATGAGGGCAGATAATGAAAAACTGTTTTTT. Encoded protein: CASSLMRADNEKLFF.

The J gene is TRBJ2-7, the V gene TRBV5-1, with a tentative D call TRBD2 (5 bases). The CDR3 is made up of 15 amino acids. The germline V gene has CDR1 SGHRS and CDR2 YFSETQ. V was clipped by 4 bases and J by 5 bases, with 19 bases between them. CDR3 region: CASSPLGSDLHEQYF. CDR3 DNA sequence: TGCGCCAGCAGCCCTCTGGGGAGCGACCTACACGAGCAGTACTTC.

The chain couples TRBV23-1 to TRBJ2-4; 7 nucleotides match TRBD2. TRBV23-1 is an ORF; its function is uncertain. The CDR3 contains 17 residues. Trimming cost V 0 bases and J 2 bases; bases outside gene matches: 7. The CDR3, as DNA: TGCGCCAGCAGTCAATCCGAGGGAGGGGCTACCAAAAACATTCAGTACTTC. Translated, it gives CASSQSEGGATKNIQYF.

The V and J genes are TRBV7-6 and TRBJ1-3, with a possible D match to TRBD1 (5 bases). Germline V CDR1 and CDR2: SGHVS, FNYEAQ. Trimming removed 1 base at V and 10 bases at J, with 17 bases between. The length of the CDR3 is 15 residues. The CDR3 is CASSLGGGLGGTIYF. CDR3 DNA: TGTGCCAGCAGCTTAGGGGGAGGACTCGGGGGGACCATATATTTT.

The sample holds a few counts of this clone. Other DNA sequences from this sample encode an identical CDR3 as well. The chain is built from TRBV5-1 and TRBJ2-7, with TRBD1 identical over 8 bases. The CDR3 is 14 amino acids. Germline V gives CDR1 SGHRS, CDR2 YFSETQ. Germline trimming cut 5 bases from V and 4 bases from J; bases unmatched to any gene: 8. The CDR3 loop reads CASRRGDRSYEQYF. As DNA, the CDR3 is TGCGCCAGCAGGAGAGGGGACAGGTCATACGAGCAGTACTTC.

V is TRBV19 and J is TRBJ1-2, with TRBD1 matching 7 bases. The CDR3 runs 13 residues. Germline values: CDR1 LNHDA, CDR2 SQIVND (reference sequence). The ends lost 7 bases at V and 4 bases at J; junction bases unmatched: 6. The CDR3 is CASTPTGVYGYTF. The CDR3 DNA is TGTGCCAGTACCCCAACAGGGGTCTATGGCTACACCTTC.

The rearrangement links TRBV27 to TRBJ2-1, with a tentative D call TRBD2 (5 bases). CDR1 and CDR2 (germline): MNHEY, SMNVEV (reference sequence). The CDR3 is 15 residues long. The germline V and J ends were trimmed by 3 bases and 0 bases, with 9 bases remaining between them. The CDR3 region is CASSFGGSSYNEQFF. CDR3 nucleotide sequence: TGTGCCAGCAGTTTTGGTGGGAGCTCCTACAATGAGCAGTTCTTC.